One T cell receptor beta chain is described in this entry. What it binds is unknown. TCR beta CDR3 region amplification was performed from RNA transcripts. The HTBI primer set was used in a first-round RT-PCR of the TCR CDR3. TCRdb called the multiplex PCR reads again in MiXCR, with one record for every CDR3 protein. The sample consists of 450,000 to 650,000 distinct CDR3 sequences, about 15% of them appearing once. The sample comes from a study of T cells in Graves' hyperthyroidism and ophthalmopathy. Study conclusions and caveats: From stable hyperthyroidism, ophthalmopathy was set apart by a 13 V-J model.

Germline-derived CDR1 and CDR2 are MGHRA and YSYEKL. Trimming shortened V by 7 bases and J by 9 bases, and 16 bases separated the two germline ends. CDR3 length equals 14 residues. PBMCs were sourced from about 10 ml fresh peripheral blood. The TCR originated in a young woman with Graves' ophthalmopathy. The V gene is TRBV4-1, the J gene TRBJ1-6; tentative D call: TRBD1 (5 bases). The sequencing input was blood. As DNA, the CDR3 is TGCGCCAGCACCCCGACCCCCACAGGTTCACCCCTCCACTTT. It specifies CASTPTPTGSPLHF.